Following are 9 T cell receptor beta chains from one sample sequenced in a study of T-cell memory formation after mild COVID-19. TCRdb processed the 5' RACE reads anew with MiXCR; each CDR3 protein has one entry. The sample carries 350,000 to 450,000 distinct CDR3 sequences, around 20% recorded once. The sample was PBMCs or a T cell subset sorted from them (not recorded which). The receptors originated from an adult woman who had mild COVID-19 (a few samples of this study predate the infection). Cell type and time point are not known.

This sequence joins TRBV21-1 and TRBJ1-2; TRBD1, as called in the table, went unchecked against the DNA. TRBV21-1 corresponds to a pseudogene. This CDR3 is 16 amino acids long. CDR3 loop: CASSKEPDQSRGGYTF. The DNA for the CDR3 is TGTGCCAGCAGCAAAGAGCCCGACCAATCCCGGGGTGGCTACACCTTC.

The chain carries TRBV6-5 and TRBJ2-7; D is tentatively TRBD1 or TRBD2 (5 bases each). The germline CDR1 and CDR2 sequences are MNHEY and SVGAGI. The CDR3 sequence is 12 residues long. Trimming removed 8 bases at V and 2 bases at J, with 10 bases between. CDR3 sequence (DNA): TGTGCCAGCGCGGGCAGGGCCTACGAGCAGTACTTC. Translation: CASAGRAYEQYF.

V is TRBV6-1 and J is TRBJ1-1, with 7 nucleotides matching TRBD1. CDR3 length equals 14 residues. From germline, CDR1 is MNHNS and CDR2 SASEGT. V dropped 2 bases and J dropped 6; count of bases not matched to a gene: 6. The CDR3 region has the DNA TGTGCCAGCAGTGAACAGGGGGGGGTTCCTGAAGCTTTCTTT. Its translation: CASSEQGGVPEAFF.

This chain links TRBV24-1 with TRBJ2-2; D possibly matches TRBD1 or TRBD2 (6 bases each). V was shortened by 4 bases and J by 1 base, with 24 bases between the two germline ends. The CDR3 length is 20 residues. From germline, CDR1 is KGHDR and CDR2 SFDVKD. The CDR3 nucleotides are TGTGCCACCAGTGACCTAGAAGGCATAGGGGGGCTCCGGAACACCGGGGAGCTGTTTTTT. Its translation: CATSDLEGIGGLRNTGELFF.

The V gene is TRBV29-1, the J gene TRBJ1-1; D might be TRBD1 (5 bases). This CDR3 is 13 amino acids long. Deletions cut 5 bases from V and 0 bases from J, with 10 bases between. Per germline, CDR1 SQVTM and CDR2 ANQGSEA. Here the CDR3 reads CSVKRQMNTEAFF. For the CDR3, the DNA is TGCAGCGTTAAGCGACAGATGAACACTGAAGCTTTCTTT.

This chain connects TRBV4-3 to TRBJ2-1; D could derive from TRBD1 or TRBD2 (5 bases each). Looked up from germline, CDR1 is LGHNA and CDR2 is YSLEER. V lost 0 bases, J lost 9 bases, and 9 bases lay in between. The length of the CDR3 is 13 residues. The CDR3 sequence: CASSQDSRGEQFF. The CDR3 nucleotides read TGCGCCAGCAGCCAAGATTCGAGGGGTGAGCAGTTCTTC.

This clonotype occurred a few times. The chain joins TRBV6-2 or TRBV6-3 to TRBJ2-7, with 7 bases identical to TRBD1. Trimming at V came to 5 bases and at J to 0 bases, leaving 7 bases not matched to a gene. Germline V CDR1 and CDR2: MNHEY, SVGEGT. This CDR3 comprises 15 residues. The CDR3 coding sequence is TGTGCCAGCAGTCCGGGGACAGTGAGCTCCTACGAGCAGTACTTC. Protein sequence: CASSPGTVSSYEQYF.

The chain links TRBV9 to TRBJ1-1; D unclear. The CDR3 is 13 amino acids. Trimming stripped 0 bases from V and 3 bases from J, with 6 bases between. Germline lookup yields CDR1 SGDLS and CDR2 YYNGEE. The CDR3 nucleotides read TGTGCCAGCAGCGTAGGAGGACACACTGAAGCTTTCTTT. It codes for CASSVGGHTEAFF.

This clonotype was recorded a few times. At one of its ends the junction is not consistent with the germline gene, which may arise from a read error. The chain has TRBV7-9 and TRBJ2-2; no reliable D call. Germline-derived CDR1 and CDR2 are SEHNR and FQNEAQ (reference sequence). The CDR3 is 15 amino acids. CDR3 region: CASSSGQGNAGELFF. In DNA, the CDR3 is TGTGCCAGCAGCTCCGGCCAAGGGAACGCCGGGGAGCTGTTTTTT. Full variable domain (rest looked up from reference TRBV7-9 and TRBJ2-2): DTGVSQNPRHKITKRGQNVTFRCDPISEHNRLYWYRQTLGQGPEFLTYFQNEAQLEKSRLLSDRFSAERPKGSFSTLEIQRTEQGDSAMYLCASSSGQGNAGELFFGEGSRLTVL.